This T cell receptor beta chain was profiled in a study of blood T cell repertoires in COVID-19. Study overall: Some COVID-19 samples were acute and others convalescent; all came from the United States, Italy and Spain. PBMCs, B-cell-depleted T cells, or T cells were the source of the cDNA or gDNA that made up the material.

Methods used by the authors: Scientists estimated how many nucleated cells there were by amplifying reference gene primers. The table came from immunoSEQ multiplex PCR; TCRdb's copy has only in-frame clones and leaves some out. The V and J calls and clone size are taken from that table; D and trimming were inferred from the DNA. The sample has 250,000 to 350,000 clones; approximately 88% are singletons. Donors in Cohort 3 counted as recovered after two negative PCRs, clearance, or symptom resolution. Germline loops: CDR1 SGDLS, CDR2 YYNGEE. The CDR3 covers 15 residues. Trimming took off 5 bases at V and 4 bases at J, with 18 bases between the two ends.

The sequenced sample consisted of PBMCs or T cells enriched from blood (not recorded which). This sequence originates from a woman between 18 and 30 years old who had recovered from COVID-19. The chain links TRBV9 to TRBJ1-2; weak D call: TRBD1 (6 bases). CDR3 nucleotides: TGTGCCAGCAGACTAGAGTCGGGGGGCTCCTATGGCTACACCTTC. The encoded protein is CASRLESGGSYGYTF.